This T cell receptor (beta chain) was documented in a study of identical twins. MiXCR was run by TCRdb on the 5' RACE reads, yielding one entry per CDR3 protein. The table records about 250,000 distinct CDR3 sequences, 7.5% of them present only once. Findings of the study overall: Partly confounded zero-insertion analyses could result from invariant MAIT and iNKT cells. In cord blood, abundant beta clonotypes had fewer insertions; memory showed no trend.

V lost 3 bases and J lost 1, with 9 bases in between. Germline CDR1 reads SQVTM; CDR2 reads ANQGSEA. This CDR3 is 14 amino acids long. There are many counts of this clonotype. Its antigen is unidentified. This same sample was also taken into another study, of yellow fever vaccine responses in identical twins.

The sequenced sample was CD8+ T cells sorted from blood. The receptor comes from a young woman in good health. The J gene is TRBJ2-2, the V gene TRBV29-1, with D possibly matching TRBD2 (5 bases). In DNA, the CDR3 is TGCAGCGTTGATATCCGGGGGAACACCGGGGAGCTGTTTTTT. Amino acids: CSVDIRGNTGELFF.